The 30 T cell receptor beta chains below were found in one sample sequenced in a study of T cells in Graves' hyperthyroidism and ophthalmopathy. Amplified regions were TCR beta CDR3 sequences from RNA transcripts. First-round RT-PCR with HTBI primers amplified the TCR CDR3 region. One entry per CDR3 protein, called by TCRdb with MiXCR from the multiplex PCR reads. The sample consists of roughly 700,000 distinct CDR3 sequences, around 15% of them appearing once. The sample comprised blood. The receptors stem from a woman aged 18-35 years with Graves' hyperthyroidism.

The sample holds a few counts of this clonotype. The chain uses TRBV13 and TRBJ2-1, with 8 bases lining up with TRBD2. With 2 bases clipped from V and 4 bases from J, the junction kept 22 bases outside the gene matches. This CDR3 spans 21 amino acids. Per the germline V gene, CDR1 is PRHDT and CDR2 is FYEKMQ (reference sequence). The DNA of the CDR3 is TGTGCCAGCAGCTTAAGCCCAGTAACAACGGCGGGAGGACTATTTTACAATGAGCAGTTCTTC. It specifies CASSLSPVTTAGGLFYNEQFF.

The chain uses TRBV19 and TRBJ2-3, with TRBD2 identical over 7 bases. V gave up 3 bases and J gave up 1 base; unmatched junction bases: 13. The CDR3 contains 18 residues. Per the germline V gene, CDR1 is LNHDA and CDR2 is SQIVND (reference sequence). The CDR3 protein is CASSISLSREFGTDTQYF. The CDR3 DNA reads TGTGCCAGTAGTATCTCCTTATCGCGGGAGTTTGGCACAGATACGCAGTATTTT.

This clonotype was picked up many times. As DNA, the CDR3 is TGTGCCAGCAGCTTAGATCCCTTCCCACCCCTCCACTTT. Protein product: CASSLDPFPPLHF. The V call is TRBV11-2, the J call TRBJ1-6; no reliable D call. The CDR3 length is 13 residues. The V and J ends lost 0 bases and 11 bases respectively, with 8 bases between them. Germline V gives CDR1 SGHAT, CDR2 FQNNGV.

Remarks on this clonotype: Since a much larger clone is just one base distant, this may be a read error. The genes are TRBV27 and TRBJ2-4; D is tentatively TRBD1 or TRBD2 (6 bases each). The CDR3 totals 17 residues. Germline V gene data show CDR1 as MNHEY and CDR2 as SMNVEV (reference sequence). In DNA form, the CDR3 reads TGTGCCGGCAGTGCGAGGGGGGCCTTATCGGCCAAAAACATTCAGTACTTC. Its translation: CAGSARGALSAKNIQYF.

V is TRBV6-2 or TRBV6-3 and J is TRBJ2-1; D call uncertain. The CDR3 sequence is 14 residues long. CDR1 is MNHEY and CDR2 is SVGEGT in the germline V gene. Trimming cost V 7 bases and J 10 bases, with 20 bases left between them. DNA of the CDR3: TGTGCCAGCACCCTTAGACCGAACACCGGGGAGCAGTTCTTC. Its protein product is CASTLRPNTGEQFF.

There are a few counts of this clonotype. This sequence joins TRBV6-1 and TRBJ1-2; TRBD1 matches at 8 bases. Trimming cost V 11 bases and J 2 bases; bases outside gene matches: 13. Germline V gene lookup returns CDR1 MNHNS and CDR2 SASEGT. This CDR3 comprises 15 residues. The CDR3 sequence is CAPAQGAGKNYGYTF. DNA for the CDR3: TGTGCCCCCGCCCAGGGGGCCGGTAAGAACTATGGCTACACCTTC.

This clonotype was detected ten times or more. This rearrangement joins TRBV3-1 to TRBJ2-1; 8 nucleotides line up with TRBD2. The germline gives CDR1 LGHDT, CDR2 YNNKEL (reference sequence). Trimming took 3 bases from V and 9 from J; bases not matched to a gene: 10. This CDR3 region has 15 residues. The CDR3 protein is CASSHAKAGDSEQFF. The CDR3 DNA reads TGTGCCAGCAGCCACGCCAAAGCGGGAGATTCTGAGCAGTTCTTC.

A few counts support this clonotype. V and J are TRBV6-5 and TRBJ2-7, with 13 bases lining up with TRBD2. Germline CDR1 reads MNHEY; CDR2 reads SVGAGI. J was trimmed by 3 bases and V by 1 base; bases with no gene match: 9. The CDR3 runs 18 residues. DNA of the CDR3: TGTGCCAGCAGTTACTTCGTTCCTCGGACTAGCGGGAGCTACGAGCAGTACTTC. Its protein product is CASSYFVPRTSGSYEQYF.

There are many counts of this clonotype. This chain joins TRBV4-1 and TRBJ1-1; TRBD1 agrees at 10 bases. The V gene end was trimmed by 0 bases and the J gene end by 1 base; junction bases not matched to a gene: 8. The CDR3 is 18 amino acids. From germline, CDR1 is MGHRA and CDR2 YSYEKL. CDR3 sequence: CASSQEVVGQGWNTEAFF. The DNA of the CDR3 is TGCGCCAGCAGCCAAGAGGTCGTGGGACAGGGGTGGAACACTGAAGCTTTCTTT.

This clonotype has more than one count but fewer than ten. V and J are TRBV20-1 and TRBJ1-2; tentatively, D is TRBD1 (5 bases). Trimming left V 1 base short and J 2 bases short, with 8 bases between. Germline-derived CDR1 and CDR2 are DFQATT and SNEGSKA (reference sequence). The CDR3 is 13 amino acids. CDR3: CSARVGGNYGYTF. As DNA, the CDR3 is TGCAGTGCTAGAGTGGGGGGGAACTATGGCTACACCTTC.

This clonotype has a handful of counts. The chain joins TRBV19 to TRBJ2-6; no definite D call. Germline lookup yields CDR1 LNHDA and CDR2 SQIVND (reference sequence). The CDR3 sequence is 14 residues long. Trimming shortened V by 5 bases and J by 7 bases, and 12 bases separated the two germline ends. The CDR3 region has the DNA TGTGCCAGTAGTTCGGGTATAGGAGCCAACGTCCTGACTTTC. It yields the protein CASSSGIGANVLTF.

This clonotype was observed many times. This chain joins TRBV15 and TRBJ1-2; no definite D call. Trimming shortened V by 5 bases and J by 4 bases, and 20 bases separated the two germline ends. Germline V gene sequence: CDR1 LNHNV, CDR2 YYDKDF (reference sequence). This CDR3 is built from 16 residues. Here the CDR3 DNA reads TGTGCCACCAGCCAAGGGAGTGGTCGGGGTGGCTATGGCTACACCTTC. Translating gives CATSQGSGRGGYGYTF.

Here the CDR3 reads CASSQERASGGIRLFF. CDR3 bases: TGTGCCAGCAGCCAAGAGCGGGCTAGCGGGGGAATAAGGCTGTTTTTT. The chain has TRBV3-1 and TRBJ2-2, with 10 bases fitting TRBD2. The germline V gene has CDR1 LGHDT and CDR2 YNNKEL (reference sequence). This CDR3 is 16 amino acids long. The J segment lost 13 bases and the V segment lost 0 bases, leaving 11 bases of the junction unmatched.

This clonotype was recorded at least ten times. CDR3 in amino acids: CAWTTLNSPLHF. CDR3 in DNA: TGTGCCTGGACCACCCTAAATTCACCCCTCCACTTT. V gene TRBV30 combines with J gene TRBJ1-6; D not certain. Germline CDR1 GTSNPN, CDR2 SVGIG (reference sequence). V lost 4 bases, J lost 7 bases, and 8 bases lay in between. The CDR3 is 12 residues long.

J is TRBJ1-1 and V is TRBV6-2 or TRBV6-3; no clear D gene. The V gene's germline CDR1 is MNHEY and CDR2 SVGEGT. CDR3 length equals 11 residues. With 11 bases removed from V and 3 bases from J, the gap between germline ends came to 10 bases. The DNA for the CDR3 is TGTGCCTCAGGACTTTACACTGAAGCTTTCTTT. It codes for CASGLYTEAFF.

The sample holds many counts of this clonotype. This chain links TRBV5-8 with TRBJ2-5; 10 bases agree with TRBD2. Looked up from germline, CDR1 is SGHTS and CDR2 is YDEGEE. The CDR3 has 15 amino acids. V was clipped by 0 bases and J by 5 bases; unmatched bases: 4. The CDR3: CASSLAGSGRETQYF. The CDR3, as DNA: TGTGCCAGCAGCTTGGCGGGTAGCGGGAGGGAGACCCAGTACTTC.

The chain couples TRBV20-1 to TRBJ2-1; perhaps TRBD1 as D (5 bases). V lost 4 bases and J 2 bases, leaving 18 bases between the germline ends. Looked up from germline, CDR1 is DFQATT and CDR2 is SNEGSKA (reference sequence). The CDR3 spans 16 residues. The CDR3 protein is CSATIRDRLTYNEQFF. In DNA, the CDR3 is TGCAGTGCTACGATCCGAGACAGATTAACCTACAATGAGCAGTTCTTC.

The chain joins TRBV6-1 to TRBJ1-2; maybe TRBD1 (5 bases). Trimming took 7 bases from V and 4 from J, leaving 13 bases between them. Per the germline V gene, CDR1 is MNHNS and CDR2 is SASEGT. CDR3 length equals 13 residues. The CDR3 protein is CASIPRGGYGYTF. CDR3 DNA: TGTGCCAGCATTCCTCGGGGCGGCTATGGCTACACCTTC.

This clonotype was found many times. CDR3 nucleotides: TGTGCCAGCAGCTTAGCTACCTATGGCTACACCTTC. Its protein product is CASSLATYGYTF. V usage is TRBV7-9 and J usage is TRBJ1-2; D remains unclear. Between the trimmed V and J ends, which lost 0 bases and 4 bases, there was a span of 3 bases. The germline CDR1 and CDR2 sequences are SEHNR and FQNEAQ (reference sequence). The CDR3 runs to 12 residues.

This clonotype came up many times. The chain joins TRBV24-1 to TRBJ2-5, with D hard to call. The CDR3 is made up of 12 amino acids. The germline CDR1 and CDR2 sequences are KGHDR and SFDVKD. V lost 2 bases and J lost 0, with 0 bases in between. The CDR3 spells CATSDYQETQYF. The CDR3 DNA reads as TGTGCCACCAGTGATTACCAAGAGACCCAGTACTTC.

Worth noting for this clonotype: A read error may produce the germline difference seen at one junction end. The chain recombines TRBV11-2 with TRBJ2-1; possibly TRBD2 for D (6 bases). Per germline, CDR1 SGHAT and CDR2 FQNNGV. The CDR3 covers 13 residues. This chain's CDR3 is CASSSLSAGIKLF. The CDR3 nucleotides are TGTGCCAGCAGCTCCCTGAGCGCGGGAATCAAGCTCTTC.

In this sample, this clonotype turned up a few times. The V and J genes are TRBV7-2 and TRBJ2-7; 10 bases align to TRBD2. The ends lost 3 bases at V and 4 bases at J; junction bases unmatched: 12. Germline lookup yields CDR1 SGHTA and CDR2 FQGNSA. This CDR3 region has 17 residues. CDR3 amino acids: CASSFPRSASGSYEQYF. The DNA of the CDR3 is TGTGCCAGCAGCTTCCCCCGGTCGGCTAGCGGGAGTTACGAGCAGTACTTC.

This clonotype was recorded a few times. The CDR3 reads CASRETGTEAFF. CDR3 bases: TGCGCCAGCAGGGAAACAGGGACTGAAGCTTTCTTT. This rearrangement joins TRBV5-1 to TRBJ1-1; D may be TRBD1 (6 bases). Trimming removed 5 bases at V and 5 bases at J, with 10 bases between. Per the germline V gene, CDR1 is SGHRS and CDR2 is YFSETQ. This CDR3 is 12 amino acids long.

Note on this clonotype: A read error may account for a junction end that differs from germline. The J gene is TRBJ2-6, the V gene TRBV12-3 or TRBV12-4; D may be TRBD1 (5 bases). This CDR3 region has 13 residues. CDR3 DNA sequence: TGTGCCCTCAGTCTCTCTGGGGCCAACGTCCTAACTTTC. Its protein is CALSLSGANVLTF.

The sample holds a few counts of this clonotype. The rearrangement uses TRBV13 and TRBJ2-4, with a weak D call TRBD2 (6 bases). Trimming stripped 7 bases from V and 1 base from J, with 11 bases between. Germline assignment: CDR1 PRHDT and CDR2 FYEKMQ (reference sequence). This CDR3 is built from 14 residues. The DNA for the CDR3 is TGTGCCAGCACAAAGGCGGGGGCCAAAAACATTCAGTACTTC. It specifies CASTKAGAKNIQYF.

Comment on this clonotype: A clone one base away is much larger, so this may be a read error. V gene TRBV12-3 or TRBV12-4 combines with J gene TRBJ2-1; 9 bases match TRBD2. The J call is in doubt because the DNA end fits TRBJ2-7 better. This CDR3 is built from 14 residues. In DNA form, the CDR3 reads TGTGCCATTAGCGGGGGACTCACCTACAATGAGCAGTACTTC. It translates to CAISGGLTYNEQYF.

The chain couples TRBV19 to TRBJ2-5, with 12 bases matching TRBD1. Trimming at V came to 2 bases and at J to 3 bases, leaving 10 bases not matched to a gene. Looked up from germline, CDR1 is LNHDA and CDR2 is SQIVND (reference sequence). The CDR3 is 18 residues long. This chain's CDR3 is CASSISRDRGLFKETQYF. CDR3 nucleotide sequence: TGTGCCAGTAGTATATCCCGGGACAGGGGGCTCTTTAAAGAGACCCAGTACTTC.

This clonotype was detected ten times or more. This chain connects TRBV13 to TRBJ2-5, with D perhaps matching TRBD2 (6 bases). The V gene lost 5 bases and the J gene lost 2 bases, with 18 bases spanning the gap. CDR3 length: 16 amino acids. Per germline, CDR1 PRHDT and CDR2 FYEKMQ (reference sequence). This chain's CDR3 is CASSTREAGRQETQYF. The CDR3 DNA reads TGTGCCAGCAGCACCAGGGAGGCGGGGAGGCAAGAGACCCAGTACTTC.

Many counts were recorded for this clonotype. V gene TRBV2 combines with J gene TRBJ2-1, with TRBD2 as a possible D gene (6 bases). The CDR3 length is 15 residues. Trimming took 6 bases from V and 4 from J, leaving 16 bases between them. CDR1 and CDR2 (germline): SNHLY, FYNNEI. The CDR3 DNA sequence: TGTGCCAGCAGGGGGGGAATCGGGGAGTACAATGAGCAGTTCTTC. Protein sequence: CASRGGIGEYNEQFF.

This clonotype was seen only a few times. This chain uses TRBV19 with TRBJ2-5; TRBD2 matches 11 bases. The CDR3 is 15 residues long. V gave up 5 bases and J gave up 7 bases; unmatched junction bases: 9. Germline V lookup: CDR1 LNHDA, CDR2 SQIVND (reference sequence). CDR3 coding DNA: TGTGCCAGTAGTGAGACTAGCGGGGATGCGACGACCCAGTACTTC. Translating it yields CASSETSGDATTQYF. The complete variable domain, with remaining parts taken from reference TRBV19 and TRBJ2-5, reads DGGITQSPKYLFRKEGQNVTLSCEQNLNHDAMYWYRQDPGQGLRLIYYSQIVNDFQKGDIAEGYSVSREKKESFPLTVTSAQKNPTAFYLCASSETSGDATTQYFGPGTRLLVL.